This T cell receptor (beta chain) was sequenced during a study of T-cell reconstitution after alpha-beta-depleted transplantation in children. Study-wide results and caveats: TCRbeta diversity was high at day 60 in some patients (a result of surviving recipient T cells and thymic progenitors). Once a year had passed after transplant, T-cell counts and diversity came mostly from newly produced T cells.

This sample's TCRbeta library carried unique molecular identifier barcodes. TCRdb recomputed calls from the PCR reads with MiXCR, one row per CDR3 protein. The sample has 280,000 or so distinct CDR3 sequences; more than 9% are singletons. As regards this clonotype: Its antigen is unidentified. A read error may explain this, as a much larger clone is one base away.

The sequencing here drew on peripheral blood, taken 180 days after TCRalphabeta/CD19-depleted stem cell transplant. The TCR sequence derives from a male patient between 2 and 10 years old who had a stem cell transplant for chronic granulomatous disease, so the T cells may come from the graft donor.

In DNA form, the CDR3 reads TGTGCCAGCTGGGTCCTGTCCTACAATGAGCAGTTCTTC. It codes for CASWVLSYNEQFF. V is TRBV5-6 and J is TRBJ2-1; D is unclear. V lost 7 bases to trimming and J lost 1 base, with 9 bases between them. The CDR3 is made up of 13 amino acids. Germline CDR1 reads SGHDT; CDR2 reads YYEEEE.